Sequencing of this T cell receptor (beta chain) was carried out in a study of regulatory T cells in long-lasting Graves disease. This clonotype showed up just a few times. The CDR3 contains 17 residues. The germline V gene has CDR1 PRHDT and CDR2 FYEKMQ (reference sequence). Time point here: newly diagnosed GD, antithyroid drugs for less than 3 months. PBMC RNA served as the TCR library source. Doctors identified Graves' disease using the American Thyroid Association guidelines. According to the study, TCR beta libraries were built with iRepertoire HTBI primers and CDR3-region Arm-PCR. TCRdb itself ran the multiplex PCR reads through MiXCR, one entry per CDR3 protein. The sample has around 450,000 distinct CDR3 sequences, 15% to 20% seen once. The same specimen was also included in a second study, on T cells in Graves' hyperthyroidism and ophthalmopathy. That source notes: Blood also contained most expanded thyroid clonotypes above 0.001.

The TCR originated in a man aged 35 to 55 with Graves disease. The chain links TRBV13 to TRBJ2-3; TRBD2 matches at 11 bases. With the DNA end fitting TRBJ2-5 better, the J assignment may be wrong. Sequencing used peripheral blood mononuclear cells (PBMCs), obtained at new diagnosis, from a patient treated with antithyroid drugs. CDR3 protein: CASSFRLAGGPRETQYF. CDR3 sequence (DNA): TGTGCCAGCAGCTTCCGGTTAGCGGGAGGGCCCAGGGAGACCCAGTACTTC.